These 21 T cell receptor beta chains came from one sample sequenced in a study of preoperative IRX-2 immunotherapy in early breast cancer. This sample's treatment: preoperative locoregional IRX-2 cytokine immunotherapy. TCRdb's table, derived via immunoSEQ multiplex PCR, lists solely in-frame clones and lacks some. The data show 95,000 to 100,000 clones, 86% seen once. This specimen consisted of tumor tissue, obtained after IRX-2 immunotherapy. These receptors all come from a human donor with breast cancer.

The chain links TRBV6-8 to TRBJ2-7, with TRBD1 as a possible D gene (6 bases). Germline CDR1 reads MNHGY; CDR2 reads SAAAGT. Trimming stripped 6 bases from V and 5 bases from J, with 17 bases between. This CDR3 comprises 14 residues. This chain's CDR3 is CASRRLGADNEQYF. In DNA form, the CDR3 reads TGTGCCAGCAGGCGCCTGGGGGCTGACAACGAGCAGTACTTC.

The chain recombines TRBV18 with TRBJ1-1; D is perhaps TRBD1 (5 bases). V was cut by 3 bases and J by 9 bases, with 11 bases left in between. Germline V gene data show CDR1 as KGHSH and CDR2 as LQKENI. This CDR3 has 12 amino acids. The CDR3 sequence is CASSPPGTKAFF. As DNA, the CDR3 is TGTGCCAGCTCACCGCCCGGGACCAAAGCTTTCTTT.

The chain recombines TRBV28 with TRBJ2-7; tentative D call: TRBD1 (6 bases). Trimming left V 1 base short and J 6 bases short, with 16 bases between. The germline V gene encodes CDR1 MDHEN and CDR2 SYDVKM. The CDR3 is 15 amino acids. CDR3: CASSLSGDFVGEQYF. In DNA form, the CDR3 reads TGTGCCAGCAGTTTATCAGGGGATTTCGTAGGCGAGCAGTACTTC.

This chain links TRBV28 with TRBJ1-4; TRBD1 matches 8 bases. The germline gives CDR1 MDHEN, CDR2 SYDVKM. The CDR3 consists of 19 residues. Trimming at V came to 2 bases and at J to 5 bases, leaving 16 bases not matched to a gene. The CDR3 sequence is CASSLGTGSVGGPNEKLFF. CDR3 bases: TGTGCCAGCAGTTTAGGGACAGGCTCTGTAGGAGGGCCGAATGAAAAACTGTTTTTT. Using reference TRBV28 and TRBJ1-4 for the parts outside the CDR3, the full variable domain is DVKVTQSSRYLVKRTGEKVFLECVQDMDHENMFWYRQDPGLGLRLIYFSYDVKMKEKGDIPEGYSVSREKKERFSLILESASTNQTSMYLCASSLGTGSVGGPNEKLFFGSGTQLSVL.

This clone showed up just once. V and J are TRBV2 and TRBJ1-1; D not resolved. In germline, CDR1 is SNHLY, CDR2 FYNNEI. The CDR3 has 12 amino acids. Trimming removed 6 bases from V and 1 base from J, with 6 bases in between. For the CDR3, the DNA is TGTGCCAGCAGAGCCTCGAACACTGAAGCTTTCTTT. The encoded protein is CASRASNTEAFF.

This clone was seen a few times. The chain links TRBV6-1 to TRBJ1-5, with D unclear. Germline CDR1 is MNHNS and CDR2 is SASEGT. Trimming pared 1 base from V and 3 bases from J, leaving 7 bases between. CDR3 size: 14 residues. Here the CDR3 reads CASSEVIYNQPQHF. DNA of the CDR3: TGTGCCAGCAGTGAAGTGATATACAATCAGCCCCAGCATTTT.

The V and J genes are TRBV14 and TRBJ2-2, with TRBD1 matching over 7 bases. Germline CDR1 reads SGHDN; CDR2 reads FVKESK. V shed 0 bases and J 1 base; nucleotides not matched to a gene: 5. The CDR3 totals 17 residues. CDR3: CASSQEAGGWNTGELFF. DNA for the CDR3: TGTGCCAGCAGCCAAGAGGCAGGGGGTTGGAACACCGGGGAGCTGTTTTTT.

The chain carries TRBV19 and TRBJ2-7; D may correspond to TRBD1 or TRBD2 (5 bases each). Trimming took off 4 bases at V and 0 bases at J, with 10 bases between the two ends. The germline V gene has CDR1 LNHDA and CDR2 SQIVND (reference sequence). CDR3 size: 14 residues. Written as DNA, the CDR3 is TGTGCCAGTAGTACCGGGACGGGCTCCTACGAGCAGTACTTC. This codes for CASSTGTGSYEQYF.

The V call is TRBV12-5, the J call TRBJ1-1, with D tentatively TRBD1 (5 bases). The CDR3 totals 14 residues. CDR1 and CDR2 (germline): LGHNT, FRNRAP. Trimming took off 6 bases at V and 1 base at J, with 12 bases between the two ends. The CDR3 sequence: CASGLGDRNTEAFF. The CDR3, as DNA: TGTGCTAGTGGCCTCGGCGACAGGAACACTGAAGCTTTCTTT.

The chain links TRBV28 to TRBJ2-3; possibly TRBD1 or TRBD2 for D (5 bases each). The V end lost 3 bases, the J end lost 4 bases, and 14 bases lay between the germline ends. Per germline, CDR1 MDHEN and CDR2 SYDVKM. This CDR3 spans 15 amino acids. The CDR3 is CASSLGTPGPDTQYF. The CDR3 bases are TGTGCCAGCAGTTTGGGCACTCCGGGGCCAGATACGCAGTATTTT.

The rearrangement uses TRBV10-2 and TRBJ1-2; 12 bases agree with TRBD1. V trimming: 3 bases; J trimming: 7 bases; junction bases outside the gene matches: 9. Per germline, CDR1 WSHSY and CDR2 SAAADI. The CDR3 has 16 residues. The CDR3 DNA follows: TGCGCCAGCAGTGACGCTCGGGACAGGGGGCATTTTGGCTACACCTTC. Its translation is CASSDARDRGHFGYTF.

This clone occurred once. V gene TRBV28 combines with J gene TRBJ1-1; no firm D call. CDR3 length: 14 amino acids. Germline CDR1 MDHEN, CDR2 SYDVKM. Trimming took 7 bases from V and 3 from J, leaving 15 bases between them. The CDR3 here is CASKIATRDTEAFF. In DNA, the CDR3 is TGTGCCAGCAAAATCGCTACTCGGGACACTGAAGCTTTCTTT. Supplemented by reference TRBV28 and TRBJ1-1, the full variable domain reads DVKVTQSSRYLVKRTGEKVFLECVQDMDHENMFWYRQDPGLGLRLIYFSYDVKMKEKGDIPEGYSVSREKKERFSLILESASTNQTSMYLCASKIATRDTEAFFGQGTRLTVV.

This clone appeared a few times. V usage is TRBV27 and J usage is TRBJ2-3; D uncertain. Germline CDR1 MNHEY, CDR2 SMNVEV (reference sequence). Trimming took 5 bases from V and 1 from J, leaving 7 bases between them. This CDR3 is 13 amino acids long. The chain's CDR3 is CASSTTRTDTQYF. CDR3 bases: TGTGCCAGCAGTACTACTCGCACAGATACGCAGTATTTT.

This chain uses TRBV25-1 with TRBJ2-1; TRBD1 aligns across 8 bases. The V gene's germline CDR1 is MGHDK and CDR2 SYGVNS. This CDR3 region has 15 residues. Losses at the gene ends were 5 bases for V and 4 bases for J; bases not matched to a gene: 7. DNA of the CDR3: TGTGCCAGCAGTCTGGGACAGGTACCTTACAATGAGCAGTTCTTC. This encodes CASSLGQVPYNEQFF.

The chain couples TRBV14 to TRBJ1-2, with TRBD1 matching over 7 bases. Germline V gives CDR1 SGHDN, CDR2 FVKESK. The CDR3 contains 16 residues. V gave up 0 bases and J gave up 8 bases; unmatched junction bases: 12. CDR3 sequence: CASSQEFLPGGRGYTF. The CDR3 DNA reads as TGTGCCAGCAGCCAAGAATTTCTGCCAGGGGGTCGCGGCTACACCTTC.

This chain uses TRBV6-8 with TRBJ2-3; 7 positions match TRBD1. Germline V lookup: CDR1 MNHGY, CDR2 SAAAGT. The ends lost 5 bases at V and 0 bases at J; junction bases unmatched: 5. The CDR3 is made up of 15 amino acids. CDR3 bases: TGTGCCAGCAGTGGACGGGGACAGAGCACAGATACGCAGTATTTT. It codes for CASSGRGQSTDTQYF.

The chain is built from TRBV18 and TRBJ2-2; D perhaps matches TRBD1 (6 bases). The germline V gene has CDR1 KGHSH and CDR2 LQKENI. The CDR3 has 17 amino acids. The ends were cut back, 2 bases at V and 2 bases at J, with 15 bases in the middle. The CDR3 sequence is CASSPGQGPSNTGELFF. The CDR3 DNA is TGTGCCAGCTCACCAGGGCAGGGGCCCTCCAACACCGGGGAGCTGTTTTTT.

V and J are TRBV14 and TRBJ2-3; D is possibly TRBD2 (5 bases). This CDR3 region has 16 residues. From germline, CDR1 is SGHDN and CDR2 FVKESK. Trimming left V 0 bases short and J 1 base short, with 11 bases between. The CDR3 DNA reads as TGTGCCAGCAGCCAAGAAAGTTTCGGGGGCACAGATACGCAGTATTTT. This sequence encodes CASSQESFGGTDTQYF.

The rearrangement joins TRBV10-2 to TRBJ2-1; D perhaps matches TRBD2 (5 bases). This CDR3 is 13 amino acids long. The V gene lost 4 bases and the J gene lost 9 bases, with 13 bases spanning the gap. Per the germline V gene, CDR1 is WSHSY and CDR2 is SAAADI. CDR3 sequence: CASSVVTEGEQFF. CDR3 bases: TGCGCCAGCAGTGTAGTTACAGAGGGTGAGCAGTTCTTC.

The V gene is TRBV6-8, the J gene TRBJ2-7, with 7 bases that match TRBD1. This CDR3 has 13 amino acids. After removal of 5 bases from V and 3 bases from J, the junction contained 4 bases not matched to a gene. Germline CDR1 is MNHGY and CDR2 is SAAAGT. CDR3 coding DNA: TGTGCCAGCAGTGTCACAGGGGACTACGAGCAGTACTTC. Translated: CASSVTGDYEQYF.

The chain joins TRBV28 to TRBJ2-3, with D tentatively TRBD1 or TRBD2 (5 bases each). CDR3 length: 15 residues. Germline CDR1 MDHEN, CDR2 SYDVKM. Trimming cost V 2 bases and J 1 base, with 10 bases left between them. CDR3 nucleotide sequence: TGTGCCAGCAGTTTAGGGGGACCCCGCACAGATACGCAGTATTTT. Residues: CASSLGGPRTDTQYF.